Presented here are 8 T cell receptor beta chains from one specimen sequenced in a study of blood T cell repertoires in COVID-19. Produced via immunoSEQ multiplex PCR; TCRdb's table is partial and in-frame only. The table lists approximately 350,000 clones, more than 80% of them singletons. The sample comprised peripheral blood. Receptors were obtained from a man aged 35-49 years with acute or convalescent COVID-19.

This clone turned up a few times. The V gene is TRBV27, the J gene TRBJ1-5; maybe TRBD1 (5 bases). Germline CDR1 and CDR2: MNHEY and SMNVEV (reference sequence). This CDR3 region has 13 residues. Deletions cut 2 bases from V and 6 bases from J, with 8 bases between. CDR3 bases: TGTGCCAGCAGTTTAAGGGGTACTCAGCCCCAGCATTTT. Translating it yields CASSLRGTQPQHF.

This chain uses TRBV3-1 (or the pseudogene TRBV3-2) with TRBJ1-3; 8 bases agree with TRBD1. CDR3 size: 16 residues. Germline CDR1 and CDR2: LGHDT and YNNKEL (reference sequence). Trimming at V came to 4 bases and at J to 6 bases, leaving 11 bases not matched to a gene. The CDR3 region is CASSRYYGQGANTIYF. The CDR3 nucleotides read TGTGCCAGCAGCCGCTACTATGGACAGGGTGCAAACACCATATATTTT.

The gene calls are TRBV27 and TRBJ2-4, with a weak D call TRBD1 (6 bases). This CDR3 comprises 16 residues. The germline V gene has CDR1 MNHEY and CDR2 SMNVEV (reference sequence). The ends were cut back, 1 base at V and 8 bases at J, with 18 bases in the middle. The CDR3 coding sequence is TGTGCCAGCAGTTTATTTGTGGGGCAGGGGAACGACATTCAGTACTTC. It translates to CASSLFVGQGNDIQYF.

The chain joins TRBV28 to TRBJ2-6; D is ambiguous. V shed 5 bases and J shed 0 bases, with 5 bases lying between them. The CDR3 totals 14 residues. The V gene's germline CDR1 is MDHEN and CDR2 SYDVKM. CDR3 nucleotide sequence: TGTGCCAGCAGTCCCCACTCTGGGGCCAACGTCCTGACTTTC. It encodes CASSPHSGANVLTF. Full variable domain (rest looked up from reference TRBV28 and TRBJ2-6): DVKVTQSSRYLVKRTGEKVFLECVQDMDHENMFWYRQDPGLGLRLIYFSYDVKMKEKGDIPEGYSVSREKKERFSLILESASTNQTSMYLCASSPHSGANVLTFGAGSRLTVL.

This chain joins TRBV5-1 and TRBJ2-5, with 11 bases lining up with TRBD1. The V gene end was trimmed by 3 bases and the J gene end by 3 bases; junction bases not matched to a gene: 4. The CDR3 is 15 residues long. Germline loops: CDR1 SGHRS, CDR2 YFSETQ. The CDR3 region is CASSWGQGVKETQYF. The CDR3 nucleotides are TGCGCCAGCAGCTGGGGACAGGGGGTGAAAGAGACCCAGTACTTC.

In nucleotides, the CDR3 is TGTGCCAGTAGAATATTCTTGGGCCCCGGGGAGCTGTTTTTT. It specifies CASRIFLGPGELFF. The rearrangement joins TRBV19 to TRBJ2-2; D gene uncertain. The CDR3 loop spans 14 amino acids. Germline V CDR1 and CDR2: LNHDA, SQIVND (reference sequence). Deletions cut 6 bases from V and 6 bases from J, with 14 bases between.

The chain uses TRBV9 and TRBJ2-2; maybe TRBD1 (5 bases). The CDR3 spans 12 residues. Trimming removed 3 bases from V and 7 bases from J, with 7 bases in between. Germline CDR1 SGDLS, CDR2 YYNGEE. The CDR3 is CASSGDSGELFF. The CDR3 DNA reads as TGTGCCAGCAGCGGAGACAGCGGGGAGCTGTTTTTT.

The J gene is TRBJ1-5, the V gene TRBV7-8, with TRBD1 matching 12 bases. Trimming took 5 bases from V and 7 from J; bases not matched to a gene: 12. The CDR3 covers 17 residues. From germline, CDR1 is SGHVS and CDR2 FQNEAQ. CDR3 region: CASSARKGQGARQPQHF. Written as DNA, the CDR3 is TGTGCCAGCAGCGCACGAAAGGGACAGGGGGCGAGACAGCCCCAGCATTTT.